The 22 T cell receptor beta chains below were found in one sample sequenced in a study of human T cells and chemical hapten exposure. Time point reported: patch test 2, 6 weeks after DPC sensitization. Specified treatment: therapeutic diphenylcyclopropenone sensitization with weekly scalp DPC. Total RNA was extracted from unfractionated whole blood. TCRdb itself ran the RACE reads through MiXCR, one entry per CDR3 protein. The sample includes roughly 42,000 distinct CDR3 sequences, 8.5% to 10% of them seen just once. The material sequenced was whole blood, taken in connection with sensitization to the hapten diphenylcyclopropenone (DPC). All receptors come from a woman in her twenties or thirties with alopecia areata. Some clones in this sample may be carry-over from other donors' samples.

Only a few counts were recorded for this clonotype. The V call is TRBV25-1, the J call TRBJ2-7; no firm D call. This CDR3 is 12 amino acids long. Trimming shortened V by 3 bases and J by 9 bases, and 12 bases separated the two germline ends. Germline V gives CDR1 MGHDK, CDR2 SYGVNS. Here the CDR3 DNA reads TGTGCCAGCAGTGATGGGTTCCTGGGGCAGTACTTC. Its translation is CASSDGFLGQYF.

The gene calls are TRBV12-3 or TRBV12-4 and TRBJ2-1, with 8 bases aligning to TRBD2. The CDR3 covers 15 residues. The V segment lost 6 bases and the J segment 7 bases; nucleotides outside the gene matches: 11. The CDR3 nucleotides are TGTGCCAGCAGCCCCTCGGGGGGGCGCCTTAATGAGCAGTTCTTC. Translated: CASSPSGGRLNEQFF.

This clonotype occurred many times. The V call is TRBV6-6, the J call TRBJ1-1; TRBD1 might be the D (5 bases). Germline V gene sequence: CDR1 MNHNY, CDR2 SVGAGI (reference sequence). This CDR3 has 14 amino acids. Trimming took 7 bases from V and 5 from J, leaving 17 bases between them. The chain's CDR3 is CASTHGARLTEAFF. The CDR3 coding sequence is TGTGCCAGCACCCATGGGGCCCGACTGACTGAAGCTTTCTTT.

This chain links TRBV5-8 with TRBJ1-5, with D perhaps matching TRBD1 (6 bases). The germline CDR1 and CDR2 sequences are SGHTS and YDEGEE. Trimming removed 4 bases at V and 7 bases at J, with 12 bases between. The CDR3 covers 13 residues. DNA of the CDR3: TGTGCCAGCAGCCATGGCAGGGGACAGCCCCAGCATTTT. This encodes CASSHGRGQPQHF.

The chain recombines TRBV28 with TRBJ1-1; D not certain. The germline V gene has CDR1 MDHEN and CDR2 SYDVKM. Trimming removed 5 bases from V and 8 bases from J, with 12 bases in between. The CDR3 runs to 12 residues. The CDR3 protein is CASSPTTGEAFF. For the CDR3, the DNA is TGTGCCAGCAGTCCTACGACGGGCGAAGCTTTCTTT.

This clonotype was seen repeatedly, ten times or more. The rearrangement uses TRBV9 and TRBJ2-3; D might be TRBD2 (6 bases). Trimming left V 6 bases short and J 1 base short, with 15 bases between. The CDR3 extends over 15 amino acids. The V gene's germline CDR1 is SGDLS and CDR2 YYNGEE. CDR3 sequence: CASTIGAGRTDTQYF. The DNA for the CDR3 is TGTGCCAGCACCATCGGAGCGGGCCGCACAGATACGCAGTATTTT.

This clonotype was counted between two and nine times. The rearrangement joins TRBV7-2 to TRBJ2-3; D is undetermined. There are 15 residues in the CDR3. V dropped 5 bases and J dropped 3 bases, with 15 bases sitting between them. Germline CDR1 SGHTA, CDR2 FQGNSA. The CDR3 sequence is CASSQGLILTDTQYF. The CDR3, as DNA: TGTGCCAGCAGCCAAGGGTTAATTTTGACAGATACGCAGTATTTT.

This clonotype was observed many times. The genes are TRBV25-1 and TRBJ2-5; 9 bases agree with TRBD2. The junction had 2 bases not matched to a gene; V was cut back by 5 bases and J by 4 bases. Per the germline V gene, CDR1 is MGHDK and CDR2 is SYGVNS. The CDR3 sequence is 13 residues long. The DNA for the CDR3 is TGTGCCAGCAGTTTTAGCGGGAGAGAGACCCAGTACTTC. This gives the protein CASSFSGRETQYF. Together with reference TRBV25-1 and TRBJ2-5, the CDR3 gives the full variable domain: EADIYQTPRYLVIGTGKKITLECSQTMGHDKMYWYQQDPGMELHLIHYSYGVNSTEKGDLSSESTVSRIRTEHFPLTLESARPSHTSQYLCASSFSGRETQYFGPGTRLLVL.

This clonotype came up many times. The CDR3 sequence: CASSLVSTGRSPLHF. The DNA for the CDR3 is TGTGCCAGCAGCTTGGTCTCTACAGGGAGGTCACCCCTCCACTTT. The chain links TRBV5-6 to TRBJ1-6; maybe TRBD1 (6 bases). Between the trimmed V and J ends, which lost 0 bases and 10 bases, there was a span of 14 bases. CDR1 is SGHDT and CDR2 is YYEEEE in the germline V gene. The length of the CDR3 is 15 residues.

This clonotype was counted ten times or more. The chain combines TRBV7-8 with TRBJ2-7; TRBD2 aligns across 9 bases. The germline V gene encodes CDR1 SGHVS and CDR2 FQNEAQ. The trim removed 4 bases at V and 0 bases at J, leaving 13 bases unmatched. This CDR3 contains 18 residues. The CDR3 loop is CASSSLAGQGLNSYEQYF. The CDR3 DNA follows: TGTGCCAGCAGCTCTCTAGCGGGGCAGGGCCTTAACTCCTACGAGCAGTACTTC.

This clonotype was seen many times. This chain's CDR3 is CASSISGQQETQYF. In DNA, the CDR3 is TGTGCCAGTAGTATCTCGGGACAACAAGAGACCCAGTACTTC. This chain links TRBV19 with TRBJ2-5, with D possibly TRBD1 on 6 matching bases. Germline V gene sequence: CDR1 LNHDA, CDR2 SQIVND (reference sequence). The V end was cut by 3 bases, the J end by 2 bases, with 10 bases between. The CDR3 consists of 14 residues.

This clonotype was seen ten or more times. The chain joins TRBV3-1 to TRBJ2-1; D is possibly TRBD1 or TRBD2 (6 bases each). Between the trimmed V and J ends, which lost 1 base and 6 bases, there was a span of 16 bases. This CDR3 contains 16 residues. Germline V gene data show CDR1 as LGHDT and CDR2 as YNNKEL (reference sequence). CDR3 sequence (DNA): TGTGCCAGCAGCCAAGGCCGAACCACGGGGGCCAATGAGCAGTTCTTC. It encodes CASSQGRTTGANEQFF.

This clonotype was seen at least ten times. V and J are TRBV18 and TRBJ1-6, with 10 bases that match TRBD1. V shed 2 bases and J 10 bases; nucleotides not matched to a gene: 2. Germline CDR1 KGHSH, CDR2 LQKENI. The CDR3 runs to 14 residues. The CDR3 DNA sequence: TGTGCCAGCTCACCAGGGACAGGGGACTCACCCCTCCACTTT. It codes for CASSPGTGDSPLHF.

This clonotype was counted a few times. The chain combines TRBV28 with TRBJ2-3, with 9 bases that match TRBD2. Germline V gives CDR1 MDHEN, CDR2 SYDVKM. The CDR3 is 17 residues long. V was pared by 1 base and J by 4 bases, with 9 bases of the junction left unmatched. The CDR3 DNA follows: TGTGCCAGCAGTTTATTTGCGGGGGGGCCCCAGGCAGATACGCAGTATTTT. Its translation is CASSLFAGGPQADTQYF. Full variable domain (outside the CDR3, taken from reference TRBV28 and TRBJ2-3): DVKVTQSSRYLVKRTGEKVFLECVQDMDHENMFWYRQDPGLGLRLIYFSYDVKMKEKGDIPEGYSVSREKKERFSLILESASTNQTSMYLCASSLFAGGPQADTQYFGPGTRLTVL.

In its sample, this clonotype was seen many times. The chain is built from TRBV5-1 and TRBJ2-2; 8 bases agree with TRBD1. V lost 2 bases, J lost 4 bases, and 7 bases stayed unmatched. This CDR3 is built from 16 residues. Germline V gene sequence: CDR1 SGHRS, CDR2 YFSETQ. The CDR3 sequence is CASSFSAQGGTGELFF. CDR3 DNA: TGCGCCAGCAGCTTTTCCGCACAGGGGGGCACCGGGGAGCTGTTTTTT.

This clonotype was seen a few times. The chain employs TRBV5-6 and TRBJ1-2; D is possibly TRBD1 (5 bases). CDR3 size: 17 residues. Germline CDR1 SGHDT, CDR2 YYEEEE. V shed 2 bases and J shed 5 bases, with 22 bases lying between them. The CDR3 DNA is TGTGCCAGCAGCTTTCAGGGCTTGGAACAGCGGATGTATGGCTACACCTTC. Residues: CASSFQGLEQRMYGYTF. The entire variable domain, with the rest obtained from reference TRBV5-6 and TRBJ1-2, is as follows: DAGVTQSPTHLIKTRGQQVTLRCSPKSGHDTVSWYQQALGQGPQFIFQYYEEEERQRGNFPDRFSGHQFPNYSSELNVNALLLGDSALYLCASSFQGLEQRMYGYTFGSGTRLTVV.

CDR3 nucleotides: TGTGCCAGCTCACTCGGGACAGGGGTTGGCAATGAGCAGTTCTTC. Amino acids: CASSLGTGVGNEQFF. The chain joins TRBV18 to TRBJ2-1, with 10 bases fitting TRBD1. With V trimmed by 4 bases and J by 6 bases, 6 bases remained unmatched. In germline, CDR1 is KGHSH, CDR2 LQKENI. The CDR3 runs 15 residues.

This rearrangement joins TRBV19 to TRBJ2-1, with a tentative D call TRBD1 (6 bases). CDR1 LNHDA and CDR2 SQIVND come from the germline V gene (reference sequence). The CDR3 runs to 13 residues. CDR3 DNA: TGTGCTTGTAGAGGGGGTATGTACAATGAGCAGTTCTTC. Translated: CACRGGMYNEQFF.

In its sample, this clonotype was seen many times. This chain links TRBV6-1 with TRBJ2-7, with D tentatively TRBD2 (7 bases). Germline assignment: CDR1 MNHNS and CDR2 SASEGT. V lost 8 bases to trimming and J lost 6 bases, with 14 bases between them. This CDR3 region has 12 residues. The CDR3 reads CASRGAGAEQYF. In DNA form, the CDR3 reads TGTGCCAGCCGGGGGGCAGGGGCCGAGCAGTACTTC.

The chain is built from TRBV7-6 and TRBJ2-1, with D perhaps TRBD1 (6 bases). The germline CDR1 and CDR2 sequences are SGHVS and FNYEAQ. The CDR3 is 17 amino acids. Between the trimmed V and J ends, which lost 5 bases and 0 bases, there was a span of 17 bases. In nucleotides, the CDR3 is TGTGCCAGCAGCCCAATCGGGACATCGAGCTCCTACAATGAGCAGTTCTTC. Protein product: CASSPIGTSSSYNEQFF.

The chain is built from TRBV7-2 and TRBJ2-2; 12 positions match TRBD2. The ends lost 1 base at V and 0 bases at J; junction bases unmatched: 15. Germline assignment: CDR1 SGHTA and CDR2 FQGNSA. The CDR3 is 22 amino acids. Here the CDR3 reads CASSLEPIPTLAGGPNTGELFF. The CDR3 region has the DNA TGTGCCAGCAGCTTAGAACCAATCCCCACGCTAGCGGGGGGGCCGAACACCGGGGAGCTGTTTTTT.

J is TRBJ2-5 and V is TRBV7-2, with TRBD2 as a possible D gene (5 bases). The CDR3 is 16 amino acids. Germline-derived CDR1 and CDR2 are SGHTA and FQGNSA. V was clipped by 0 bases and J by 2 bases, with 13 bases between them. The CDR3 loop is CASSLALFGVQETQYF. CDR3 nucleotide sequence: TGTGCCAGCAGCTTAGCGCTGTTCGGGGTTCAAGAGACCCAGTACTTC.